Each of the 11 T cell receptor beta chains below was sequenced from the same sample in a study of shared clonotypes between healthy human individuals. Here immunoSEQ multiplex PCR was the method, and the copy in TCRdb shows in-frame clones only, minus some. The table includes approximately 82,000 clones, 62% detected once. The specimen was memory CD8+ T cells sorted from blood. Subset of the sample: CD45RO+ cells pooled with CCR7-negative TemRA cells. The receptors were gathered from a man aged 25 to 45 in good health.

A single count supports this clone. The rearrangement links TRBV6-1 to TRBJ2-7; no clear D. The CDR3 runs to 10 residues. With 8 bases removed from V and 4 bases from J, the gap between germline ends came to 6 bases. Germline CDR1 is MNHNS and CDR2 is SASEGT. The CDR3 DNA follows: TGTGCCAGCGGCTCATACGAGCAGTACTTC. Translation gives CASGSYEQYF.

This clone has just one count. It may be a read error: a sequence one base away is much more abundant. The chain uses TRBV4-3 and TRBJ2-6; weak D call: TRBD2 (6 bases). In germline, CDR1 is LGHNA, CDR2 YSLEER. The CDR3 has 16 residues. CDR3 DNA sequence: TGCGCCAGCAGCCAAGAGGCGGGGTCTGGGGCCAACGTCCTGATTTTC. It codes for CASSQEAGSGANVLIF.

This chain joins TRBV19 and TRBJ2-1, with D possibly matching TRBD2 (6 bases). Germline values: CDR1 LNHDA, CDR2 SQIVND (reference sequence). Between the trimmed V and J ends, which lost 2 bases and 0 bases, there was a span of 8 bases. The CDR3 length is 15 residues. CDR3 in amino acids: CASSIFGSSYNEQFF. The CDR3, as DNA: TGTGCCAGTAGTATATTCGGGAGCTCCTACAATGAGCAGTTCTTC.

This chain uses TRBV9 with TRBJ2-1; D might be TRBD1 or TRBD2, each matching 5 bases. Between the trimmed V and J ends, which lost 4 bases and 1 base, there was a span of 15 bases. Germline CDR1 SGDLS, CDR2 YYNGEE. This CDR3 has 16 amino acids. The CDR3 bases are TGTGCCAGCAGCCTAAAGTTGGGGGTTTCCTACAATGAGCAGTTCTTC. This translates into CASSLKLGVSYNEQFF.

The rearrangement joins TRBV28 to TRBJ1-1; 8 positions match TRBD1. Germline V gene lookup returns CDR1 MDHEN and CDR2 SYDVKM. J lost 10 bases, V lost 6 bases, and 7 bases had no gene match. The CDR3 runs to 12 residues. The CDR3: CASSPQGAVAFF. CDR3 sequence (DNA): TGTGCCAGCAGCCCTCAGGGGGCGGTAGCTTTCTTT. Variable domain in full (rest from reference TRBV28 and TRBJ1-1): DVKVTQSSRYLVKRTGEKVFLECVQDMDHENMFWYRQDPGLGLRLIYFSYDVKMKEKGDIPEGYSVSREKKERFSLILESASTNQTSMYLCASSPQGAVAFFGQGTRLTVV.

This clone was seen a few times. The V call is TRBV6-1, the J call TRBJ1-1; D remains ambiguous. Between the trimmed V and J ends, which lost 10 bases and 7 bases, there was a span of 13 bases. CDR1 MNHNS and CDR2 SASEGT come from the germline V gene. This CDR3 has 11 amino acids. The CDR3 sequence: CATDRTFEAFF. The DNA of the CDR3 is TGTGCCACCGATCGAACCTTTGAAGCTTTCTTT.

The J gene is TRBJ2-1, the V gene TRBV2; TRBD2 matches at 9 bases. The trim removed 7 bases at V and 6 bases at J, leaving 10 bases unmatched. Germline lookup yields CDR1 SNHLY and CDR2 FYNNEI. CDR3 length: 15 residues. Written as DNA, the CDR3 is TGTGCCAGCATACCCTTAGCGGGAGATCGCAATGAGCAGTTCTTC. Residues: CASIPLAGDRNEQFF.

For this clone: The junction and the germline gene differ at one end; a read error may be behind it. The rearrangement uses TRBV27 and TRBJ1-5; TRBD1 matches 11 bases. CDR1 is MNHEY, CDR2 SMNVEV, per germline (reference sequence). The CDR3 has 14 residues. CDR3 bases: TGTGCCAGCAGGCGGACAGGGGGCAAACAGCCCCAGCATTTT. Translating it yields CASRRTGGKQPQHF.

Only a few counts were recorded for this clone. This chain connects TRBV6-1 to TRBJ2-6, with D hard to call. V lost 2 bases, J lost 6 bases, and 11 bases lay in between. This CDR3 has 15 residues. In germline, CDR1 is MNHNS, CDR2 SASEGT. The CDR3: CASSESDGEANVLTF. The CDR3 nucleotides are TGTGCCAGCAGTGAATCTGATGGGGAGGCCAACGTCCTGACTTTC.

The rearrangement uses TRBV6-1 and TRBJ2-7; 10 bases align to TRBD1. The V gene's germline CDR1 is MNHNS and CDR2 SASEGT. CDR3 length: 15 amino acids. With V trimmed by 4 bases and J by 0 bases, 3 bases remained unmatched. CDR3 DNA sequence: TGTGCCAGCAGTGTCGGGACAGGGGTCTCCTACGAGCAGTACTTC. Translation gives CASSVGTGVSYEQYF.

V and J are TRBV7-9 and TRBJ2-7, with D perhaps matching TRBD2 (6 bases). CDR1 and CDR2 from the germline V gene are SEHNR and FQNEAQ (reference sequence). The CDR3 has 16 amino acids. The germline V and J ends were trimmed by 4 bases and 0 bases, with 16 bases remaining between them. The DNA of the CDR3 is TGTGCCAGCAGCTCCCAGAGCAGGGAGGTCTCCTACGAGCAGTACTTC. Its translation: CASSSQSREVSYEQYF. Variable domain in full (rest from reference TRBV7-9 and TRBJ2-7): DTGVSQNPRHKITKRGQNVTFRCDPISEHNRLYWYRQTLGQGPEFLTYFQNEAQLEKSRLLSDRFSAERPKGSFSTLEIQRTEQGDSAMYLCASSSQSREVSYEQYFGPGTRLTVT.